This TCR beta chain stems from a study of regulatory T cells in long-lasting Graves disease. Study-level background: The antithyroid drugs taken by newly diagnosed Graves' patients had been used for under 3 months.

Building of the TCR beta libraries involved iRepertoire HTBI primers and Arm-PCR of CDR3 regions. Using its own MiXCR run on the multiplex PCR reads, TCRdb lists one record per CDR3 protein. The sample records around 360,000 distinct CDR3 sequences, under 20% being singletons. Time point reported: newly diagnosed GD, antithyroid drugs for less than 3 months. PBMC RNA served as the TCR library source. This clonotype has just a few counts. In addition, the sample was reused for a study of T cells in Graves' hyperthyroidism and ophthalmopathy. That paper states: Disease duration under 2 months; hyperthyroidism patients were aged 18 to 65. The TCR CDR3 first-round RT-PCR relied on the HTBI primer set.

The clonotype was recovered from a woman aged 18-29 years with Graves disease. The sample here was peripheral blood mononuclear cells (PBMCs), taken at new diagnosis, from a patient treated with antithyroid drugs.

DNA of the CDR3: TGCGCCAGCAGTGATAGGTCGGGCAATCAGCCCCAGCATTTT. Translation gives CASSDRSGNQPQHF. The V call is TRBV10-2, the J call TRBJ1-5, with D unresolved. The germline gives CDR1 WSHSY, CDR2 SAAADI. This CDR3 is 14 amino acids long. V lost 3 bases and J lost 2, with 8 bases in between.